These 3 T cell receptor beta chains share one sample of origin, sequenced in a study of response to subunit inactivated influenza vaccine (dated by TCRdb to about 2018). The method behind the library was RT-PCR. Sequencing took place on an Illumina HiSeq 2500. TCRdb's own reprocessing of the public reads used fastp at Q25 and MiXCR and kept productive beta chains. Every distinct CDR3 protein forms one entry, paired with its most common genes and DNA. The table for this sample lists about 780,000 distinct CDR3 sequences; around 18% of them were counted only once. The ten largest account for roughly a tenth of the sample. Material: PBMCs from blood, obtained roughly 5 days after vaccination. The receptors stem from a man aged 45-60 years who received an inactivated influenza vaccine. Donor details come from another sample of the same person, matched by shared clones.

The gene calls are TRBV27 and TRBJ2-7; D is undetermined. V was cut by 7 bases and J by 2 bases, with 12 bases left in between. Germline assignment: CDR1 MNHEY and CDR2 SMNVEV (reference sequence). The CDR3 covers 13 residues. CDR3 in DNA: TGTGCCAGCAAGGGTGGACGGACCTACGAGCAGTACTTC. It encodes CASKGGRTYEQYF.

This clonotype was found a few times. CDR3 in DNA: TGCAGTGCTAGAGCGCTTAGACTAGCGGGAGTGAGCGAGCAGTACTTC. This gives the protein CSARALRLAGVSEQYF. This rearrangement joins TRBV20-1 to TRBJ2-7; 12 positions match TRBD2. Germline trimming cut 1 base from V and 6 bases from J; bases unmatched to any gene: 10. The CDR3 is 16 residues long. Germline CDR1 is DFQATT and CDR2 is SNEGSKA (reference sequence).

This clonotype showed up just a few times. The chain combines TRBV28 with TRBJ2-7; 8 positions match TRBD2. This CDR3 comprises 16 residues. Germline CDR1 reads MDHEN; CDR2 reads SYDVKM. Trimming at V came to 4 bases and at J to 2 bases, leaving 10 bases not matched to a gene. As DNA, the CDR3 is TGTGCCAGCAGTTACCTCTTCCGGGAGGGCCCCTACGAGCAGTACTTC. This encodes CASSYLFREGPYEQYF.